This T cell receptor beta chain is drawn from a study of T cells in localized non-small cell lung cancer (dated by TCRdb to 2019 to 2021). General notes on the study: T cell repertoires of 200 to 300 early-stage NSCLC patients were analyzed, with tumors being compared against uninvolved tumor-adjacent lungs. The cohort comprised 236 treatment-naïve NSCLC patients with resected, localized lung tumors. NSCLC patients had a mean age of roughly 66 years, and 120 to 150 were male and 107 female.

The immunoSEQ Assay was used to sequence TCR beta CDR3 regions from DNA. In the paper's pipeline: To compute T cell density, TCR beta template counts were normalized to usable DNA, which was estimated by amplifying housekeeping genes. Using the preseqR package, richness was estimated by extrapolating to 120,000 templates for tissue samples and 400,000 templates for PBMC samples. Clonality was taken to be one minus Pielou's evenness. Differential abundance testing on productive amino-acid clonotypes, with a minimum total count of 5 and an alpha of 0.1, was used to identify tissue-enriched TCRs. The Jaccard Index and the Morisita Overlap Index were used to quantify repertoire overlap between compartments. GLIPH grouped TCR beta CDR3s together with public tetramer-defined viral CDR3s, and a viral motif had to include at least three viral sequences and also show V-gene enrichment. Imported from immuneACCESS, the table was reduced by TCRdb to in-frame sequences with V and J called. These copies leave out some clones; in studies compared against another copy, an unresolved V gene accounts for under half, and the cause of the remainder is not known. Clonal size and the V and J genes are those of that table, whereas D and trimming came from the DNA. The sample table lists 20,000 to 25,000 clones, 85% to 90% of them with a count of one. The ten largest clones capture more than 10% of the sample.

CDR1 MDHEN and CDR2 SYDVKM are derived from the germline V gene. V is pared back by 6 bases and J by 3 bases, with 14 bases lying between the germline termini. The CDR3 contains 15 residues, cysteine and phenylalanine counted. Just CDR3 DNA is preserved here, 45 bases in frame from base 1. Notes on this clone: Its antigen is currently not known. No qualities accompany the bases; no much larger clone lies one base away.

The paper's findings and limits, for the study overall: Because multi-region tumor sequencing was not performed, intratumor heterogeneity could not be ruled out. Higher T cell density in blood was associated with longer overall survival, whereas higher clonality in adjacent lung was associated with shorter survival. The highest T cell clonality was observed in uninvolved tumor-adjacent lung, where clonality exceeded that of tumor, suggesting that antigenic responses were more focused in uninvolved tumor-adjacent lung. Because of the exploratory design, TCR variables were selected using unadjusted p-values without false-discovery rate correction. Of the top 100 tumor clones, a median of roughly 57 were detected in paired uninvolved adjacent lung; under 35 were also among that lung's top 100.

At diagnosis, peripheral blood, uninvolved tumor-adjacent lung and tumor were collected and were preserved as a mix of fresh-frozen and FFPE material. For TCR repertoire profiling, blood samples were analyzed as peripheral blood mononuclear cells. The clonotype comes from a male donor at least 60 years old with stage I lung adenocarcinoma. Recombination connected TRBV28 to TRBJ2-2; the D gene remains uncertain. The material was peripheral blood, obtained before any cancer treatment. The DNA sequence is as follows: TGTGCCAGCAGCCCCGGTGGCTGGGACACCGGGGAGCTGTTTTTT. It is translated as CASSPGGWDTGELFF. Supplemented by the reference TRBV28 and TRBJ2-2 proteins around the CDR3, the complete variable domain is DVKVTQSSRYLVKRTGEKVFLECVQDMDHENMFWYRQDPGLGLRLIYFSYDVKMKEKGDIPEGYSVSREKKERFSLILESASTNQTSMYLCASSPGGWDTGELFFGEGSRLTVL.